What follows is one TCR beta chain and its context. Its cognate antigen has yet to be identified. Base qualities are missing; no much larger clone stands one base away. These data are taken from a study of cytomegalovirus exposure and HLA in healthy donors (dated by TCRdb to about 2017). With regard to the full study: An earlier analysis of approximately 640 of the donors reported 250 to 350 Gb of sequence data and 100 million to 140 million unique TCR beta sequences from about 179 million T cells. A later analysis re-examined previously published TCR beta repertoires from more than 600 donors and added high-resolution HLA genotyping to investigate patterns of TCR occurrence. The study was designed to test whether signatures of past pathogen exposure could be identified by cataloging public T cell receptors. A handful of DR-DQ haplotypes were handled as single units for association and clustering because linkage in the cohort was strong. Across 300 to 400 genotyped donors of the cohort, an average of 235,054 unique TCR beta nucleotide sequences per donor were sequenced, and roughly 20% of those sequences were non-productive. Both class I and class II loci were covered by HLA typing, at four-digit resolution. An earlier analysis of several hundred of the donors applied high-throughput TCR beta sequencing to assess whether each TCR beta V gene segment acted as functional or pseudogenic. High-throughput TCR immunosequencing, statistical association of individual TCRs with disease status, and machine learning were combined to predict cytomegalovirus infection status. The genetic ancestry cluster associated with self-reported Caucasian donors included 80% to 90% of the roughly 380 genotyped donors. Along with the roughly 670-subject first cohort, a separate validation cohort of 120 different subjects was used. In the later analysis, no new phenotypic data were used to find candidate immune exposures; instead, reliance was placed on TCR beta sequences and their occurrence across donors. A later genetic analysis used genome-wide SNP genotypes for about 60% of the 666 donors, treating that subset as a discovery cohort. All discovery cohort repertoires had been generated on a single sequencing platform. The study used immunosequencing to profile the T cell repertoires of 670 or so subjects and linked those repertoires to cytomegalovirus serostatus. Donor age, sex, ethnicity and CMV serostatus were compiled alongside the repertoire data. Typing coverage differed by locus: A, B, C, DRB1 and DQB1 were typed in roughly 620-630 donors, DQA1 in 522, DPA1 in over 600, and DPB1 in just under 490. Roughly 300 gigabases of sequencing data and approximately 80 million unique TCR sequences were included in an early release covering under 650 HLA-typed donors. Results and caveats for the whole study, not just this receptor: Because HLA typing was missing for some donors at each locus, association tests included only the typed subset. The classifier was reported to diagnose cytomegalovirus status with high specificity and sensitivity in both the original and validation cohorts. According to a later analysis, parvovirus B19, influenza, CMV and Epstein-Barr virus appeared linked to several top co-occurrence clusters. A further reported finding was that TCR beta sequences accurately predicted the HLA-A and HLA-B alleles for most subjects in the first cohort. Most TCR sequences were seen in very few donors, while some public TCRs were found in many individuals. In a later analysis, the rate of TCR association differed among HLA loci, with DRB1 alleles having the most associated TCRs and HLA-C alleles having the fewest. CMV serostatus was the only immune exposure information available for the cohort. Compared with equally common non-associated chains, HLA-associated TCR beta chains in a later analysis were more clonally expanded and had lower generation probabilities. The study listed approximately 160 TCR beta chains as associated with cytomegalovirus. This cohort had only TCR beta chains sequenced, and the lack of alpha or paired-chain data limited which features could be detected. A group of highly shared sequence variants was considered likely to be a technical artifact of the sequencing pipeline. Most CMV-associated TCR beta chains appeared to be HLA-restricted in a later analysis, and the HLA associations seemed to be driven largely by CMV exposure. In an earlier analysis of several hundred of the donors, most TCR beta V segments were observed in productive rearrangements about 90% or about 30% of the time, broadly matching IMGT annotations. The authors suggested that the approach could potentially be extended to other disease states and immunological phenotypes. The 87-base-pair reads could not distinguish some IMGT-functional V segments, including TRBV6-2 and TRBV6-3, so those segments were excluded. A few of the identified cytomegalovirus-associated TCR beta chains were confirmed in vitro to be specific for cytomegalovirus antigens. In a later genetic analysis, a missense DCLRE1C variant was associated with V-gene and J-gene trimming of TCR beta chains, and the association was replicated in an independent cohort. The presence/absence analyses assumed that sequencing depth was roughly uniform across donors, and that assumption may not be true. A later genetic analysis reported fewer N-insertions in productive TCRs among donors in an Asian-associated ancestry cluster than the roughly 700-donor mean. Strong co-occurrence of HLA alleles, especially DR and DQ, made assigning TCR associations to individual alleles difficult. Correlated functional status among segregating V segments might reflect linkage disequilibrium, but an unknown experimental factor could not be ruled out. In a later analysis, about 17,000 TCR beta sequences were associated with specific HLA alleles at a false discovery rate of 0.05. The earlier analysis of some 540 of the donors excluded 15 to 20 rarely observed V segments, including chromosome 9 orphons, because counts were too low.

Library creation used the immunoSEQ multiplex PCR assay. A mixture of 60 forward primers for TCR Vbeta segments and 13 reverse primers for TCR Jbeta segments was used in the multiplex PCR. Amplification of the CDR3 region of rearranged TCR beta genes was performed with a multiplex PCR assay on genomic DNA. Amplified TCR beta libraries were sequenced as 87-base-pair reads on the Illumina HiSeq System. In the authors' own workflow: Across the 670 or so repertoires, a later analysis counted 75 million to 90 million unique TCR beta chains, approximately 12 million of which were shared by at least two donors. Raw reads were error-corrected and collapsed into unique sequences by a nearest-neighbor algorithm in which closely related sequences were merged to remove PCR and sequencing errors. CDR3 sequences were aligned to IMGT reference sequences to assign V, D and J gene segments. For a sequence to be retained, a match of at least six nucleotides was required to both a V gene segment and a J gene segment. A rearrangement was called productive if the CDR3 had no stop codons and remained in frame with V and J, and every other rearrangement was called non-productive. CDR3 was defined by IMGT convention, running from the second conserved V-encoded cysteine to the conserved J-encoded phenylalanine. The earlier analysis of about 570 of the donors excluded any sequence lacking an unambiguous match to a single V gene segment. In an earlier analysis of about 590 of the donors, a V segment was called functional when productive rearrangements were above 56.7%, and segregating when the standard deviation between donors exceeded 5%. A statistical classification framework was developed to diagnose cytomegalovirus status using the catalog of TCR beta chain sequences. A later analysis assigned V and J genes by comparing TCR nucleotide sequences with IMGT/GENE-DB human TR gene sequences. The TCRdist pipeline was used in a later analysis to assign CDR3 sequences and most-parsimonious VDJ recombination scenarios. In a later analysis, each TCR beta chain was defined by its CDR3 amino acid sequence together with its V-gene family, and reads lacking a unique V-gene family were excluded. A later analysis removed over 500 highly shared, low-generation-probability nucleotide sequences to deal with suspected cross-contamination and a sequencing artifact. In a later analysis, a clonal expansion index for each public chain was calculated from normalized within-repertoire ranks of inferred template counts. A later analysis computed generation probabilities with a VDJ recombination model fitted to out-of-frame rearrangements, and checked the results against IGoR. Hypergeometric tests were used in a later analysis to score TCR-TCR, TCR-HLA and TCR-CMV co-occurrence, with a repertoire-size bias correction applied to the TCR pairs. In a later analysis, false discovery rates were estimated by permuting HLA or CMV assignments 20 times. In a later analysis, co-occurring TCRs were grouped using DBSCAN, and TCRdist sequence similarity was added for clustering within HLA-allele-positive subsets. For co-occurrence clustering, repertoires with fewer than 30,000 or more than 120,000 public chains were excluded, along with five repertoires with anomalous nucleotide sharing. TCRdb retrieved this table from immuneACCESS and kept in-frame rearrangements only. Not all clones are present; in checked studies, unresolved V genes account for under half, and no reason is known for the remainder. The DNA gave D and trimming, while V, J and clone size come from that table. This sample has 100,000 to 150,000 clones in its table, and about 11% of those were observed once. 4.6% of the sample lies in the top ten.

The cohort consisted of hundreds of healthy bone marrow donors. At the time of sampling, every cohort member was nominally healthy, though immune exposures that went unrecorded were likely present. The donor was CMV seropositive and belonged to the group of 250 to 300 seropositive cohort members. A peripheral blood sample was provided by each donor, and peripheral blood mononuclear cells were used for TCR beta sequencing. The Qiagen DNeasy Blood Extraction Kit was used to extract genomic DNA from the blood cell samples. CDR1 is given as MGHRA and CDR2 as YSYEKL, both from the germline V gene. After removal of 4 bases from V and 1 base from J, the junction retains 3 bases not matched to a gene. The CDR3 holds 16 amino acids from the cysteine to the phenylalanine. Just the 48-base CDR3 DNA is kept, in frame starting at base 1.

The rearrangement combines TRBV4-1 with TRBJ2-3, and 12 bases in between align with TRBD2. The sample comprised PBMCs. The receptor was isolated from a woman aged 18-29 years in good health and CMV-seropositive. The DNA sequence is given as TGCGCCAGCAGCCCGGGACTAGCGGGCCGCACAGATACGCAGTATTTT. This is translated as CASSPGLAGRTDTQYF.